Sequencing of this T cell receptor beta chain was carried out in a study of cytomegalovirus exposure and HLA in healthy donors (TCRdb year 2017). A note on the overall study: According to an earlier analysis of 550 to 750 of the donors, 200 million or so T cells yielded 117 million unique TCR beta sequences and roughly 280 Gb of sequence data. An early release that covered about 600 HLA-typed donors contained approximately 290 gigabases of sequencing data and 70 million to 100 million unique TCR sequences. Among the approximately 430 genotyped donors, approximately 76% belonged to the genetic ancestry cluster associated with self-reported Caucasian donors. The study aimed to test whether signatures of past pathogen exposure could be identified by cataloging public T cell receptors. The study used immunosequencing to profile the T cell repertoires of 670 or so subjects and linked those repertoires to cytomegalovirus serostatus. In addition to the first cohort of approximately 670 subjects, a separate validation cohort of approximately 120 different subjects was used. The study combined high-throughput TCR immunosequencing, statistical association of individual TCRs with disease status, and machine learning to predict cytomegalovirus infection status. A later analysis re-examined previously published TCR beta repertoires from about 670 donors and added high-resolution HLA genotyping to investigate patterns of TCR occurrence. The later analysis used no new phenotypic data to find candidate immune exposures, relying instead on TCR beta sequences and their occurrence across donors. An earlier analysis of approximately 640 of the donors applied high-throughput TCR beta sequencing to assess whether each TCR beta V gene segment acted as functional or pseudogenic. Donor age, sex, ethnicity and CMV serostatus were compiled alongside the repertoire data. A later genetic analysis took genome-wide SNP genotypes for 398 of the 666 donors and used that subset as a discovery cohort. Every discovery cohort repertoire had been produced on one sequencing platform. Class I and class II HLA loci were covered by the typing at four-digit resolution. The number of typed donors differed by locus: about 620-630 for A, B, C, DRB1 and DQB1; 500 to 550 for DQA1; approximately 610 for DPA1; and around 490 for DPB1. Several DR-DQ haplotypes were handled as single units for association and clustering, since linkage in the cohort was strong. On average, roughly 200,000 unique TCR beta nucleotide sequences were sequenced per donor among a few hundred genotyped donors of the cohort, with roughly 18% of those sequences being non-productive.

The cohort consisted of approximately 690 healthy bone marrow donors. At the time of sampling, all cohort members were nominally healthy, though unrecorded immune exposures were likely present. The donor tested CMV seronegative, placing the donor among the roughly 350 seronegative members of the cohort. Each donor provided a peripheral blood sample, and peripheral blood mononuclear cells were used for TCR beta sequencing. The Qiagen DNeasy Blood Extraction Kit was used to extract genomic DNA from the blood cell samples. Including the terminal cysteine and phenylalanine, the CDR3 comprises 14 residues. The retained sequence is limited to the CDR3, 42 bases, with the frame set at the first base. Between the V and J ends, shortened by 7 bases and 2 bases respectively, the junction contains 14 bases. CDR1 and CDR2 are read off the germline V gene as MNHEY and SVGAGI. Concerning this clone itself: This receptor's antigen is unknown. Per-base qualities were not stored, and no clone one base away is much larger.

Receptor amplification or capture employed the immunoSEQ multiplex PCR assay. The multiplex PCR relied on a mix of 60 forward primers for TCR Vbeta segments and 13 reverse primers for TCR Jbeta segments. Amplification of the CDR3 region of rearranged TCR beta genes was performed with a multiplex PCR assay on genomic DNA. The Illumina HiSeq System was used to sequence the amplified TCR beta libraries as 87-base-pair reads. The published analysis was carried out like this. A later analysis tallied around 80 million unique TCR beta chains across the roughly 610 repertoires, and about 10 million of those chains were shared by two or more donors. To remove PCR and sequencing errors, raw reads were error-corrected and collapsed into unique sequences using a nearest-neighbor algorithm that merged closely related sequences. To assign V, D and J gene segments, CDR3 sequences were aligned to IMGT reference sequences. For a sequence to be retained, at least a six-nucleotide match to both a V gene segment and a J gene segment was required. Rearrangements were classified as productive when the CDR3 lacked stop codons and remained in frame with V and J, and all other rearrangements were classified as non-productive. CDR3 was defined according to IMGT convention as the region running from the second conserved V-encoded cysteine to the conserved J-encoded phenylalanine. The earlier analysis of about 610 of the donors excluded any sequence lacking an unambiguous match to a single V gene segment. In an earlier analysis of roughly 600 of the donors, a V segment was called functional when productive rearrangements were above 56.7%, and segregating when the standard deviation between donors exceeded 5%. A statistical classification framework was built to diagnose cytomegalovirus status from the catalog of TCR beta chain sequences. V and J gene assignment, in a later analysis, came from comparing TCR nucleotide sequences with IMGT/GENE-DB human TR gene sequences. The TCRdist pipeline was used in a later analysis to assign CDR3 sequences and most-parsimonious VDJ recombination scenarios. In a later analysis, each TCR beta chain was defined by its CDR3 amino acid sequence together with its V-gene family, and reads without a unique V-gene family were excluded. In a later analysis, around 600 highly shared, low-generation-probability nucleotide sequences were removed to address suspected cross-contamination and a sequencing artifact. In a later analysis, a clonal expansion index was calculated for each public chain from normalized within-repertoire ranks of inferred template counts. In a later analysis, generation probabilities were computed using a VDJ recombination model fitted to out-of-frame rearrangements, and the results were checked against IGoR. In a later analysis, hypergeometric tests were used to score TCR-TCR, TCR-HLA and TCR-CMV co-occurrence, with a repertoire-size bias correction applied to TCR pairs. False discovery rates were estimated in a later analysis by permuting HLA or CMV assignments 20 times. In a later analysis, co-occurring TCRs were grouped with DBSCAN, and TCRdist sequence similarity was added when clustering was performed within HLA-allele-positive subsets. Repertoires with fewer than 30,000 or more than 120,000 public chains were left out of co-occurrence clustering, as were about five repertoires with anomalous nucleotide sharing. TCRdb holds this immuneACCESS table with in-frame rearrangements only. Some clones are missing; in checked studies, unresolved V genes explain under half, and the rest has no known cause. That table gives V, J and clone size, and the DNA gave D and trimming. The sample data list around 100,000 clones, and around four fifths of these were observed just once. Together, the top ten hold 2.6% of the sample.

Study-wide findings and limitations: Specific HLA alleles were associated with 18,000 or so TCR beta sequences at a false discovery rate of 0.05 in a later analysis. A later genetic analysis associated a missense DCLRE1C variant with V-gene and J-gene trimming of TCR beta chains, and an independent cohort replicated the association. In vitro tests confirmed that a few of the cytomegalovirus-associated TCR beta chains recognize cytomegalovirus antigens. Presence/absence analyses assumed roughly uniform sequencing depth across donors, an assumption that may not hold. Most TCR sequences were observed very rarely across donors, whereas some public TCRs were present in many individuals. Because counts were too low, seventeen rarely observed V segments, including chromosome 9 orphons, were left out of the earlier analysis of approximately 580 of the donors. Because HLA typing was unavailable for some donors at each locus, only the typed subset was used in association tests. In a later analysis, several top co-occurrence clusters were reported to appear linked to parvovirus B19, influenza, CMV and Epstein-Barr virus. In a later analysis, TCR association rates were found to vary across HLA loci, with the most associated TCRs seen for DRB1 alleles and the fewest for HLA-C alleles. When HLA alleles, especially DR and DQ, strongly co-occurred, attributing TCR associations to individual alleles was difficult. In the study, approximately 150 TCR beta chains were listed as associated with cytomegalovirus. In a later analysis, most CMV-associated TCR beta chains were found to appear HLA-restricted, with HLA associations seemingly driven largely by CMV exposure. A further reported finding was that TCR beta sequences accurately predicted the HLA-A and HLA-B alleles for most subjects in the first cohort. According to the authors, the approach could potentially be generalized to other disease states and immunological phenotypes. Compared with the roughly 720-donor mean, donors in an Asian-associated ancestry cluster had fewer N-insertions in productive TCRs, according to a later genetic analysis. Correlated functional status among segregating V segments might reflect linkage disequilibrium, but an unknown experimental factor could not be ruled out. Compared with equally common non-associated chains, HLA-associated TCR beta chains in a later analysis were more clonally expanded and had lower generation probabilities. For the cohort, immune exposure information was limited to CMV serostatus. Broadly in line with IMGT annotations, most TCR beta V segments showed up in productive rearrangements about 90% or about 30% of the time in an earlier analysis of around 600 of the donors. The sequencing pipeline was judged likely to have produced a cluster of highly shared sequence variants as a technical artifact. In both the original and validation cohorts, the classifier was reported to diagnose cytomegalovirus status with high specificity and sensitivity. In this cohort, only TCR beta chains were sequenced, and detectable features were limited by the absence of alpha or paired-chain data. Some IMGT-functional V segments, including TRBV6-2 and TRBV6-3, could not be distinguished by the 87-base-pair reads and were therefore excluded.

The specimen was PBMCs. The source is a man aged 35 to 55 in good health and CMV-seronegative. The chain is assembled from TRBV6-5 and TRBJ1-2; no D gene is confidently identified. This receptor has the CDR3 CASTQRRENYGYTF. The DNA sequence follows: TGTGCCAGCACCCAGAGGAGGGAAAACTATGGCTACACCTTC.